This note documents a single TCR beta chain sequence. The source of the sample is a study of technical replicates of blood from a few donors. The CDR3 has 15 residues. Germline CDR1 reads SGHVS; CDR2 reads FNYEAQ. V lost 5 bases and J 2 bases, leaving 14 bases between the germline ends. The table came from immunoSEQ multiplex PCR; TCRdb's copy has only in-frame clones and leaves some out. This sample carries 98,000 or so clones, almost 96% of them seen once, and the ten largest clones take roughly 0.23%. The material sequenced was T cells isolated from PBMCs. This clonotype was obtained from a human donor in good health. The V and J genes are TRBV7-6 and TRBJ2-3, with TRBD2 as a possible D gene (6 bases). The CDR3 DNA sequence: TGTGCCAGCAGCCCAGGGACTTTTTTCACAGATACGCAGTATTTT. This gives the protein CASSPGTFFTDTQYF.